A single sample is the source of the 9 T cell receptor beta chains below, sequenced in a study of T-cell memory formation after mild COVID-19. TCRdb redid the calling of the 5' RACE reads with MiXCR, one entry per CDR3 protein. The table shows about 560,000 distinct CDR3 sequences, with around 16% occurring only once. The sample taken for sequencing was PBMCs or a T cell subset sorted from them (not recorded which). The receptor source for this set is an adult woman who had mild COVID-19 (a few samples of this study predate the infection). Cell type and time point are not known.

The V and J genes are TRBV24-1 and TRBJ2-2, with 8 nucleotides matching TRBD1. The CDR3 is 14 amino acids. Germline lookup yields CDR1 KGHDR and CDR2 SFDVKD. With 6 bases clipped from V and 6 bases from J, the junction kept 5 bases outside the gene matches. The CDR3 is CATSMDRAAGELFF. DNA for the CDR3: TGTGCCACCAGTATGGACAGGGCGGCCGGGGAGCTGTTTTTT.

The chain joins TRBV27 to TRBJ2-6; no firm D call. The CDR3 spans 13 residues. Trimming removed 6 bases at V and 2 bases at J, with 5 bases between. The V gene's germline CDR1 is MNHEY and CDR2 SMNVEV (reference sequence). Here the CDR3 reads CASSGPGANVLTF. The DNA for the CDR3 is TGTGCCAGCAGCGGCCCTGGGGCCAACGTCCTGACTTTC.

In its sample, this clonotype was seen many times. The J gene is TRBJ1-1, the V gene TRBV12-3 or TRBV12-4, with a possible D match to TRBD1 (5 bases). This CDR3 is built from 15 residues. With 5 bases removed from V and 0 bases from J, the gap between germline ends came to 13 bases. The CDR3 sequence is CASSPVGHVNTEAFF. CDR3 DNA sequence: TGTGCCAGCAGTCCCGTTGGACACGTGAACACTGAAGCTTTCTTT.

The chain carries TRBV4-1 and TRBJ2-6; a possible D gene is TRBD1 (5 bases). V was clipped by 6 bases and J by 0 bases, with 12 bases between them. The CDR3 length is 16 residues. CDR1 MGHRA and CDR2 YSYEKL come from the germline V gene. In nucleotides, the CDR3 is TGCGCCAGCAGTCCGTTGGGGCCCTCTGGGGCCAACGTCCTGACTTTC. Translated, it gives CASSPLGPSGANVLTF.

In this sample, this clonotype turned up a few times. CDR3 amino acids: CSVDRGALYNEQFF. The CDR3 bases are TGCAGCGTTGATAGGGGGGCACTTTACAATGAGCAGTTCTTC. The rearrangement links TRBV29-1 to TRBJ2-1; D tentatively fits TRBD1 or TRBD2 (6 bases each). Germline CDR1 and CDR2: SQVTM and ANQGSEA. V gave up 3 bases and J gave up 4 bases, with 13 bases separating them. The CDR3 has 14 residues.

This chain joins TRBV24-1 and TRBJ1-2, with D unresolved. CDR1 KGHDR and CDR2 SFDVKD come from the germline V gene. CDR3 length: 14 residues. The V gene lost 3 bases and the J gene lost 5 bases, with 12 bases spanning the gap. In nucleotides, the CDR3 is TGTGCCACCAGTGATGACCTTCTCCCGTATGGCTACACCTTC. Amino acids: CATSDDLLPYGYTF.

This chain uses TRBV3-1 with TRBJ2-7; D remains ambiguous. Germline V lookup: CDR1 LGHDT, CDR2 YNNKEL (reference sequence). This CDR3 is 15 amino acids long. The germline V and J ends were trimmed by 3 bases and 2 bases, with 14 bases remaining between them. The CDR3 sequence is CASSHPAEHPYEQYF. Written as DNA, the CDR3 is TGTGCCAGCAGCCATCCGGCAGAGCACCCCTACGAGCAGTACTTC.

This clonotype was counted only a few times. The V gene is TRBV19, the J gene TRBJ2-7, with D perhaps assigned TRBD1 or TRBD2 (5 bases each). V dropped 6 bases and J dropped 3 bases, with 15 bases sitting between them. CDR3 size: 14 residues. Germline CDR1 is LNHDA and CDR2 is SQIVND (reference sequence). The CDR3 is CASSASRGFYEQYF. DNA of the CDR3: TGTGCCAGTAGCGCGTCGAGGGGTTTCTACGAGCAGTACTTC.

This clonotype was seen more than once but under ten times. The V and J genes are TRBV5-5 and TRBJ2-1; D gene ambiguous. The CDR3 totals 15 residues. The V end lost 2 bases, the J end lost 7 bases, and 16 bases lay between the germline ends. Germline V gene lookup returns CDR1 SGHKS and CDR2 YYEKEE (reference sequence). CDR3 DNA sequence: TGTGCCAGCAGCTTCGAGGTTCATTTTAGGAATGAGCAGTTCTTC. Its translation: CASSFEVHFRNEQFF.